This TCR beta chain was observed in a study of CD8+ T cells in alopecia areata. Study-wide context: Each day, treated patients took oral tofacitinib twice, at 5 to 10 mg per dose.

The study, taken as a whole, reports: Only one nonresponder was present, which leaves the link between baseline CD8+ expansion and response uncertain. Alopecia totalis/universalis scalp especially showed more expanded CD8+ clones than normal scalp.

Sample treatment: oral pan-JAK inhibitor, 5-10 mg twice daily. Sequencing used cDNA as its template, made by extracting RNA and reverse transcribing it. Libraries were prepared by immunoSEQ multiplex PCR; TCRdb keeps only in-frame clonotypes and omits some of them. The sample includes 200,000 to 250,000 clones, 35% to 40% of them seen just once. In the case of this clone: Its antigen is not identified.

The sequence was collected from a human donor with alopecia areata. This specimen consisted of CD4+ T cells sorted from blood, obtained between weeks 30 and 35, from a patient treated with tofacitinib.

The CDR3 is CAWSPGPGRYGYTF. CDR3 sequence (DNA): TGTGCCTGGAGCCCCGGACCAGGGCGGTATGGCTACACCTTC. The chain links TRBV30 to TRBJ1-2, with a possible D match to TRBD1 (5 bases). Trimming shortened V by 3 bases and J by 5 bases, and 16 bases separated the two germline ends. The germline V gene has CDR1 GTSNPN and CDR2 SVGIG (reference sequence). There are 14 residues in the CDR3.